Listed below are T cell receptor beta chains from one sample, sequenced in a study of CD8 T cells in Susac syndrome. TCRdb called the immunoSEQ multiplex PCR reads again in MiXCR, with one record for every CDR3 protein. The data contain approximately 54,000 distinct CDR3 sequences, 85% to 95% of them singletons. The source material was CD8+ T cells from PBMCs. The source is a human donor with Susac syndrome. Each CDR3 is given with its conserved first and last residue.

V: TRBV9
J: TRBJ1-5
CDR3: CASSAGDSNQPQHF

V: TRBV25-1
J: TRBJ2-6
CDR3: CASSPGAGANVLTF

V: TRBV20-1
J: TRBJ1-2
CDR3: CSARDEGGSGYTF

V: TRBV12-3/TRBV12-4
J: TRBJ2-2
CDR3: CASNLAGLTGELFF

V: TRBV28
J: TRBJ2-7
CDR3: CASRPPGTTTYEQYF

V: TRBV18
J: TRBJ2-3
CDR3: CASSPEQNTDTQYF

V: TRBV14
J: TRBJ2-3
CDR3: CASGASGTDTQYF

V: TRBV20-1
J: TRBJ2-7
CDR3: CSAMWLGAATTEPYEQYF

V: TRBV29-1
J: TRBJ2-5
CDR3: CSVDTRGGQETQYF

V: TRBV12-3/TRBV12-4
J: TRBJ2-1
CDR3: CASSTLKTPHLYNEQFF

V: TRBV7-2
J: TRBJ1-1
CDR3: CASSMNSGGGTEAFF

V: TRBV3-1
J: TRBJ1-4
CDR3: CASSLRTGVEKLFF

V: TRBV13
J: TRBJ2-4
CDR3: CASSRGQGILAKNIQYF

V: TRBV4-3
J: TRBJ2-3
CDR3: CASSQDLASGSTDTQYF

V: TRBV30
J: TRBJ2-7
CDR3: CAWSVGSTYEQYF

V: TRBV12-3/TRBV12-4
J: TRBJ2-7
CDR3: CASSPSSYEQYF

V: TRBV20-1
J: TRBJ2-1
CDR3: CSARDPGGYNEQFF

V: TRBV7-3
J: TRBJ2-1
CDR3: CASSLIAGFYNEQFF

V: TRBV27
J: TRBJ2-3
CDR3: CASSLSPLTDTQYF

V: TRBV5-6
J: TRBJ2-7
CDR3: CASTAGSSYEQYF

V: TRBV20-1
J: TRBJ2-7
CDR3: CSAFDRATYEQYF

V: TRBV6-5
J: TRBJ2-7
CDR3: CAISIWTGAYEQYF

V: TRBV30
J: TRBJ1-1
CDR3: CAWGWTVNTEAFF

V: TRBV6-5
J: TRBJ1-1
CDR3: CASSYGTSDTEAFF

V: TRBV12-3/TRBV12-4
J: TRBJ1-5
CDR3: CASSPGRANQPQHF

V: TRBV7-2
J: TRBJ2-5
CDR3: CASSTLSGGPGETQYF

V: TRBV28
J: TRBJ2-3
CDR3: CASSFRTSGGAYTQYF

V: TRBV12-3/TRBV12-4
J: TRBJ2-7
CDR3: CASSLRDKDDEQYF

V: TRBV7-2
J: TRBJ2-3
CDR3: CASSFGDTQYF

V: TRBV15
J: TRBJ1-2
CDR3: CATSAQGRNYGYTF

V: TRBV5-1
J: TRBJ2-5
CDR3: CASSLVPQGTQETQYF

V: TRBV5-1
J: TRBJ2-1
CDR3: CASTEGHEQFF

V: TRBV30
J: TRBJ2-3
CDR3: CAWSDGLRRADTQYF

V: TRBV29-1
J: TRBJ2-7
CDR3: CSVAPGTDAYEQYF

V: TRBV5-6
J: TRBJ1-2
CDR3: CASSGTPGTSRGYTF

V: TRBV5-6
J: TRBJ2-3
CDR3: CASSSRGRTQYF

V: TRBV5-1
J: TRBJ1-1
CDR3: CASSSSLKNTEAFF

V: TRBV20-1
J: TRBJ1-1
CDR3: CSARLRDTEAFF

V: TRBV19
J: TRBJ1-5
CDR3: CASSFWLNQPQHF

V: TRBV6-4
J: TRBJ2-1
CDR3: CASSDGGQMTHNEQFF

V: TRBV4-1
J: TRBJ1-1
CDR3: CASSQETDTEAFF

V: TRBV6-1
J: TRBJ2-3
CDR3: CASTHGDRPVRDTQYF

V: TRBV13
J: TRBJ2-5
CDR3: CASSSRQEETQYF

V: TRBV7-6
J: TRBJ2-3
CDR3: CASSLEVVTSTDTQYF

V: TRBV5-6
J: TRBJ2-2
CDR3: CASSLETSNTGELFF

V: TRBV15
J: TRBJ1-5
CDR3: CATSREGTEYQPQHF

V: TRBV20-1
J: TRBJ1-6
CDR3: CSVGAAYPLHF

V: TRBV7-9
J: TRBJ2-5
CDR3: CASSSDRLQETQYF

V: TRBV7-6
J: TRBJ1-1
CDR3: CASSLPGGSMNTEAFF

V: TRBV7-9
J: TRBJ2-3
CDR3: CASSLVGVDPDTQYF

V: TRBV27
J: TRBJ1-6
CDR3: CASSSHGAGSPLHF

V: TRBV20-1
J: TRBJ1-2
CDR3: CSARVDPDLSGYTF

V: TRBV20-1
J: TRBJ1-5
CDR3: CSARDPDRVGAPQHF

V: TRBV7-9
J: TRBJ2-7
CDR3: CASSSAQGRFRF

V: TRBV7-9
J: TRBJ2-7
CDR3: CASSLTHGGGRSYEQYF

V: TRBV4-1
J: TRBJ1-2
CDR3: CASRPTVNYGYTF

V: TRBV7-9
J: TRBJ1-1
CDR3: CASSLADREAFF

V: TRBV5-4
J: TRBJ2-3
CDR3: CASSLAGSSGDTQYF

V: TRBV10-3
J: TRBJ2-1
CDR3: CAISPVELAGVFDEQFF